The 2 T cell receptor beta chains presented below share a single source sample, sequenced in a study of response to subunit inactivated influenza vaccine. One entry per CDR3 protein, called by TCRdb with MiXCR from the RT-PCR reads. Of about 190,000 distinct CDR3 sequences in the sample, 14% were seen once. Sequenced material: CD8+ T cells sorted from PBMCs, taken more than 4 days after vaccination. Every receptor here comes from a man aged 45-65 years who received an inactivated influenza vaccine.

In this sample, this clonotype turned up a few times. The rearrangement uses TRBV28 and TRBJ2-5, with 10 bases lining up with TRBD2. V lost 2 bases to trimming and J lost 4 bases; unmatched junction nucleotides: 7. Germline lookup yields CDR1 MDHEN and CDR2 SYDVKM. CDR3 length equals 16 residues. The CDR3 protein is CASSLVQRGGPETQYF. Here the CDR3 DNA reads TGTGCCAGCAGTTTAGTCCAGCGGGGGGGCCCAGAGACCCAGTACTTC.

The chain's CDR3 is CASIGRADSAYTAQYF. Here the CDR3 DNA reads TGCGCCAGCATAGGAAGGGCGGACAGCGCCTACACGGCCCAGTACTTC. The J gene is TRBJ2-5, the V gene TRBV10-1; TRBD1 might be the D (6 bases). The V and J ends lost 7 bases and 9 bases respectively, with 27 bases between them. CDR1 is WNHNN and CDR2 is SYGVQD in the germline V gene (reference sequence). CDR3 length: 16 residues.